A single sample gave rise to the 2 T cell receptor beta chains below, sequenced in a study of vaccination effects on CD4 cells after COVID-19. These receptors are not linked to any known antigen. When 10 to 11 days of culture had elapsed, CD4+ T cells were isolated. Assay: immunoSEQ multiplex PCR; the TCRdb copy retains only in-frame clones and omits some. This table holds more than 35,000 clones, roughly 65% found once. The sequencing used CD4+ T cells from PBMCs cultured without peptide, collected before COVID-19 vaccination. Receptors originate from a human donor who received a COVID-19 vaccine.

This clone is a singleton in its sample. The CDR3 DNA is TGTGCCAGTAGTGAGGGCGGCACCACTGAAGCTTTCTTT. Amino acid sequence: CASSEGGTTEAFF. The chain carries TRBV19 and TRBJ1-1; D gene uncertain. The V and J ends lost 5 bases and 4 bases respectively, with 11 bases between them. The CDR3 runs 13 residues. Germline V gene data show CDR1 as LNHDA and CDR2 as SQIVND (reference sequence).

This chain links TRBV10-3 with TRBJ1-1; D is unresolved. The CDR3 sequence is 15 residues long. The germline V gene has CDR1 ENHRY and CDR2 SYGVKD. The V and J ends lost 4 bases and 0 bases respectively, with 12 bases between them. CDR3 DNA sequence: TGTGCCATCAGTGCTTTCGAGGTGATGAACACTGAAGCTTTCTTT. This codes for CAISAFEVMNTEAFF.